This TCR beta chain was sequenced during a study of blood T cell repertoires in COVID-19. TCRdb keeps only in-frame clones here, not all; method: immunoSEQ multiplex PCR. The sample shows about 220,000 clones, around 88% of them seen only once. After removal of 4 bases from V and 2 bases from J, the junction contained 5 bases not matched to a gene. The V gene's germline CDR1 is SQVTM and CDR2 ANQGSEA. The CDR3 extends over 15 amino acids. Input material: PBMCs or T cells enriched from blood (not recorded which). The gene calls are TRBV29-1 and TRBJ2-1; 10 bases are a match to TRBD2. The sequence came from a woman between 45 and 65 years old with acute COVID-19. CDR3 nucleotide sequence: TGCAGCGTTGTGAGGCTAGCGGGAGCCTACAATGAGCAGTTCTTC. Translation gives CSVVRLAGAYNEQFF.